The 28 T cell receptor beta chains below were found in one sample sequenced in a study of blood T cell repertoires in COVID-19. Sequencing used immunoSEQ multiplex PCR; TCRdb keeps in-frame clones, though not all of them. In the table there are 95,000 to 150,000 clones, over 75% of which are singletons. Specimen: peripheral blood. These receptors all come from a man in his sixties with active or convalescent COVID-19.

As to this clone: An end of the junction differs from the germline gene, which may be a read error. The rearrangement links TRBV25-1 to TRBJ1-6; maybe TRBD1 (5 bases). Germline CDR1 reads MGHDK; CDR2 reads SYGVNS. There are 15 residues in the CDR3. The CDR3 sequence is CASSDRQSYNSPLHF. CDR3 coding DNA: TGTGCCAGCAGTGACCGACAGTCCTACAATTCACCCCTCCACTTT.

The V call is TRBV18, the J call TRBJ2-2; 8 positions agree with TRBD1. The germline V gene has CDR1 KGHSH and CDR2 LQKENI. Trimming took 3 bases from V and 6 from J; bases not matched to a gene: 3. The CDR3 extends over 14 amino acids. CDR3 DNA sequence: TGTGCCAGCTCACCGGACAGGGCTGCCGGGGAGCTGTTTTTT. It encodes CASSPDRAAGELFF.

In its sample, this clone was seen once. The CDR3 DNA follows: TGTGCCAGTAGCAGAACTAGCGTTTCCTACAATGAGCAGTTCTTC. It yields the protein CASSRTSVSYNEQFF. The chain has TRBV19 and TRBJ2-1; 7 nucleotides match TRBD2. The CDR3 runs to 15 residues. V was pared by 6 bases and J by 1 base, with 6 bases of the junction left unmatched. Germline-derived CDR1 and CDR2 are LNHDA and SQIVND (reference sequence).

V gene TRBV5-1 combines with J gene TRBJ1-5; TRBD1 is a possible D gene (6 bases). Trimming shortened V by 2 bases and J by 7 bases, and 13 bases separated the two germline ends. CDR3 length: 14 amino acids. Germline V lookup: CDR1 SGHRS, CDR2 YFSETQ. This CDR3 is CASSLGGERQPQHF. The CDR3 region has the DNA TGCGCCAGCAGCTTAGGGGGAGAAAGGCAGCCCCAGCATTTT. The full variable domain, with the rest looked up from reference TRBV5-1 and TRBJ1-5, is KAGVTQTPRYLIKTRGQQVTLSCSPISGHRSVSWYQQTPGQGLQFLFEYFSETQRNKGNFPGRFSGRQFSNSRSEMNVSTLELGDSALYLCASSLGGERQPQHFGDGTRLSIL.

V gene TRBV3-1 (or the pseudogene TRBV3-2) combines with J gene TRBJ2-2; TRBD2 matches 10 bases. The J segment lost 7 bases and the V segment lost 0 bases, leaving 8 bases of the junction unmatched. Germline assignment: CDR1 LGHDT and CDR2 YNNKEL (reference sequence). This CDR3 spans 17 amino acids. The CDR3 DNA is TGTGCCAGCAGCCAAGATCTTATTAGCGGGAGGAGCGGGGAGCTGTTTTTT. Amino acids: CASSQDLISGRSGELFF.

The V call is TRBV28, the J call TRBJ2-7; 12 nucleotides agree with TRBD1. Looked up from germline, CDR1 is MDHEN and CDR2 is SYDVKM. Trimming at V came to 5 bases and at J to 6 bases, leaving 8 bases not matched to a gene. CDR3 length: 15 residues. The CDR3 DNA reads TGTGCCAGCAGTCATACGGGACAGGGGGCTGGCGAGCAGTACTTC. Residues: CASSHTGQGAGEQYF. Based on the CDR3 plus reference TRBV28 and TRBJ2-7, the full variable domain is DVKVTQSSRYLVKRTGEKVFLECVQDMDHENMFWYRQDPGLGLRLIYFSYDVKMKEKGDIPEGYSVSREKKERFSLILESASTNQTSMYLCASSHTGQGAGEQYFGPGTRLTVT.

Only a few counts were recorded for this clone. CDR3 sequence reads: CASSLQIDSEAFF. CDR3 in DNA: TGTGCCAGCAGCCTCCAAATTGACAGTGAAGCTTTCTTT. This chain links TRBV12-3 or TRBV12-4 with TRBJ1-1; tentative D call: TRBD1 (5 bases). There are 13 residues in the CDR3. The V end was cut by 6 bases, the J end by 7 bases, with 15 bases between.

The rearrangement uses TRBV12-3 or TRBV12-4 and TRBJ2-1; 11 nucleotides match TRBD2. With 6 bases clipped from V and 8 bases from J, the junction kept 3 bases outside the gene matches. This CDR3 has 13 residues. CDR3 coding DNA: TGTGCCAGCAGACGGACTAGCGGGCATGAGCAGTTCTTC. This codes for CASRRTSGHEQFF.

The V call is TRBV3-1 (or the pseudogene TRBV3-2), the J call TRBJ1-2, with D perhaps matching TRBD1 (5 bases). This CDR3 comprises 12 residues. Trimming took 4 bases from V and 5 from J, leaving 8 bases between them. Looked up from germline, CDR1 is LGHDT and CDR2 is YNNKEL (reference sequence). The DNA for the CDR3 is TGTGCCAGCAGCCGGGGGGATTATGGCTACACCTTC. This gives the protein CASSRGDYGYTF.

The chain recombines TRBV5-4 with TRBJ2-4, with D hard to call. The CDR3 covers 12 residues. Trimming shortened V by 3 bases and J by 7 bases, and 8 bases separated the two germline ends. CDR1 and CDR2 (germline): SGHNT, YYREEE (reference sequence). As DNA, the CDR3 is TGTGCCAGCAGCTCGGGTTCGAACATTCAGTACTTC. Translation gives CASSSGSNIQYF.

This clone was seen a single time. The gene calls are TRBV11-3 and TRBJ2-2; 11 nucleotides line up with TRBD2. Looked up from germline, CDR1 is SGHNT and CDR2 is YENEEA. This CDR3 is 16 amino acids long. J was trimmed by 2 bases and V by 5 bases; bases with no gene match: 4. Here the CDR3 DNA reads TGTGCCAGCAGCACAGGGACTAGCGGAAACACCGGGGAGCTGTTTTTT. Amino acids: CASSTGTSGNTGELFF.

The genes are TRBV7-2 and TRBJ2-7; 14 bases are shared with TRBD2. Trimming at V came to 6 bases and at J to 4 bases, leaving 11 bases not matched to a gene. Germline CDR1 is SGHTA and CDR2 is FQGNSA. The CDR3 is 17 amino acids. This chain's CDR3 is CASRGLAGGRRPYEQYF. The CDR3 bases are TGTGCCAGCAGAGGACTAGCGGGAGGTCGACGCCCTTACGAGCAGTACTTC. The full variable domain, rest sourced from reference TRBV7-2 and TRBJ2-7, is GAGVSQSPSNKVTEKGKDVELRCDPISGHTALYWYRQSLGQGLEFLIYFQGNSAPDKSGLPSDRFSAERTGGSVSTLTIQRTQQEDSAVYLCASRGLAGGRRPYEQYFGPGTRLTVT.

The chain carries TRBV3-1 (or the pseudogene TRBV3-2) and TRBJ2-3; D unclear. Trimming took 0 bases from V and 6 from J, leaving 10 bases between them. This CDR3 is 14 amino acids long. Germline CDR1 LGHDT, CDR2 YNNKEL (reference sequence). The CDR3 loop reads CASSQDHLVDTQYF. The CDR3, as DNA: TGTGCCAGCAGCCAAGACCACCTAGTGGATACGCAGTATTTT.

V is TRBV19 and J is TRBJ2-5, with TRBD1 matching over 7 bases. J gave up 1 base and V 6 bases, and 5 bases lay outside the gene matches. Germline V gene data show CDR1 as LNHDA and CDR2 as SQIVND (reference sequence). The CDR3 totals 14 residues. The CDR3 coding sequence is TGTGCCAGTAGACACCGGGACAGCCAAGAGACCCAGTACTTC. As protein: CASRHRDSQETQYF.

The gene calls are TRBV18 and TRBJ1-1, with a tentative D call TRBD1 (6 bases). Germline values: CDR1 KGHSH, CDR2 LQKENI. The CDR3 has 16 amino acids. With 3 bases removed from V and 3 bases from J, the gap between germline ends came to 17 bases. CDR3 sequence (DNA): TGTGCCAGCTCACCGGGGGCGCGGGGGGTGCACACTGAAGCTTTCTTT. Encoded protein: CASSPGARGVHTEAFF.

The gene calls are TRBV7-6 and TRBJ2-1; 8 nucleotides line up with TRBD1. CDR1 and CDR2 from the germline V gene are SGHVS and FNYEAQ. J gave up 4 bases and V 2 bases, and 22 bases lay outside the gene matches. The CDR3 extends over 21 amino acids. In DNA, the CDR3 is TGTGCCAGCAGCTTACCACAAGGGACAGGAGGAAAGAGAGCGACTTACAATGAGCAGTTCTTC. Encoded protein: CASSLPQGTGGKRATYNEQFF.

The chain employs TRBV3-1 (or the pseudogene TRBV3-2) and TRBJ1-2; D is unresolved. V lost 2 bases and J 8 bases, leaving 6 bases between the germline ends. CDR3 length: 11 amino acids. Germline V gives CDR1 LGHDT, CDR2 YNNKEL (reference sequence). The CDR3: CASSQMGGYTF. In DNA, the CDR3 is TGTGCCAGCAGCCAAATGGGCGGCTACACCTTC.

The chain is built from TRBV5-4 and TRBJ1-1, with 8 bases lining up with TRBD1. The CDR3 totals 15 residues. V lost 5 bases, J lost 4 bases, and 10 bases stayed unmatched. CDR1 is SGHNT, CDR2 YYREEE, per germline (reference sequence). The CDR3 bases are TGTGCCAGCAGTTCTCGACAGGGGAGATCCACTGAAGCTTTCTTT. This codes for CASSSRQGRSTEAFF.

The chain links TRBV2 to TRBJ1-1; D is possibly TRBD1 (6 bases). The CDR3 has 14 amino acids. Germline V lookup: CDR1 SNHLY, CDR2 FYNNEI. The V end was cut by 7 bases, the J end by 0 bases, with 12 bases between. This chain's CDR3 is CASKGESMNTEAFF. CDR3 sequence (DNA): TGTGCCAGCAAGGGGGAGAGCATGAACACTGAAGCTTTCTTT.

The chain combines TRBV3-1 (or the pseudogene TRBV3-2) with TRBJ2-7, with 11 bases aligning to TRBD2. The J segment lost 3 bases and the V segment lost 2 bases, leaving 6 bases of the junction unmatched. This CDR3 contains 16 residues. Germline V gene data show CDR1 as LGHDT and CDR2 as YNNKEL (reference sequence). The CDR3 nucleotides are TGTGCCAGCAGCCAAAGATACGGGACTAGCGGCTACGAGCAGTACTTC. Translation gives CASSQRYGTSGYEQYF.

The chain couples TRBV19 to TRBJ1-4; the D gene is possibly TRBD1 (6 bases). The CDR3 runs to 14 residues. The V gene lost 7 bases and the J gene lost 7 bases, with 16 bases spanning the gap. Germline lookup yields CDR1 LNHDA and CDR2 SQIVND (reference sequence). The CDR3 DNA reads as TGTGCCAGTACCCAACAGGGAGGGGGTGAAAAACTGTTTTTT. Residues: CASTQQGGGEKLFF.

In nucleotides, the CDR3 is TGTGCCAGCAGCTTAGATTTTGCGGGGGGCGGTGGGCAGTTCTTC. Protein sequence: CASSLDFAGGGGQFF. The chain couples TRBV7-2 to TRBJ2-1, with 8 bases that match TRBD2. CDR1 and CDR2 from the germline V gene are SGHTA and FQGNSA. This CDR3 has 15 amino acids. Losses at the gene ends were 1 base for V and 12 bases for J; bases not matched to a gene: 11.

The chain joins TRBV27 to TRBJ2-1; D is perhaps TRBD2 (5 bases). The CDR3 consists of 12 residues. V gave up 8 bases and J gave up 4 bases, with 9 bases separating them. Germline loops: CDR1 MNHEY, CDR2 SMNVEV (reference sequence). CDR3 residues: CASWTPYNEQFF. In DNA, the CDR3 is TGTGCCAGCTGGACTCCTTACAATGAGCAGTTCTTC.

This chain links TRBV29-1 with TRBJ2-3, with 9 positions matching TRBD1. V lost 8 bases and J lost 2; bases outside the gene matches: 8. This CDR3 spans 14 amino acids. CDR1 and CDR2 (germline): SQVTM, ANQGSEA. CDR3: CSIQDRGFTDTQYF. The CDR3 bases are TGCAGCATCCAGGACAGGGGCTTCACAGATACGCAGTATTTT.

The V gene is TRBV4-3, the J gene TRBJ1-3, with a possible D match to TRBD1 (5 bases). The CDR3 contains 15 residues. Germline CDR1 LGHNA, CDR2 YSLEER. V lost 3 bases, J lost 2 bases, and 11 bases lay in between. As DNA, the CDR3 is TGCGCCAGCAGCCAGGGGCTCGGCACTGGAAACACCATATATTTT. Translated, it gives CASSQGLGTGNTIYF.

This chain uses TRBV5-5 with TRBJ2-5; 7 bases agree with TRBD1. The trim removed 4 bases at V and 3 bases at J, leaving 6 bases unmatched. CDR3 length: 14 residues. CDR1 and CDR2 from the germline V gene are SGHKS and YYEKEE (reference sequence). The CDR3 loop is CASSPFGTEETQYF. CDR3 DNA: TGTGCCAGCAGCCCGTTCGGGACAGAAGAGACCCAGTACTTC.

This clone was detected only a few times. The chain uses TRBV2 and TRBJ1-1; 8 nucleotides agree with TRBD1. Germline V gene lookup returns CDR1 SNHLY and CDR2 FYNNEI. The CDR3 has 17 residues. V shed 5 bases and J 0 bases; nucleotides not matched to a gene: 11. This CDR3 reads CASSRSGGYLLNTEAFF. In nucleotides, the CDR3 is TGTGCCAGCAGTCGATCAGGGGGCTACCTGTTGAACACTGAAGCTTTCTTT. The variable domain in full, completed from reference TRBV2 and TRBJ1-1, reads EPEVTQTPSHQVTQMGQEVILRCVPISNHLYFYWYRQILGQKVEFLVSFYNNEISEKSEIFDDQFSVERPDGSNFTLKIRSTKLEDSAMYFCASSRSGGYLLNTEAFFGQGTRLTVV.

This sequence joins TRBV4-1 and TRBJ2-7, with TRBD1 matching 10 bases. Germline trimming cut 0 bases from V and 6 bases from J; bases unmatched to any gene: 5. This CDR3 is 15 amino acids long. From germline, CDR1 is MGHRA and CDR2 YSYEKL. The CDR3 here is CASSQETGGLGEQYF. The CDR3 DNA reads as TGCGCCAGCAGCCAAGAGACAGGGGGCCTCGGCGAGCAGTACTTC.